These 11 T cell receptor beta chains came from one sample sequenced in a study of persistence of HIV-infected CD4 T cells. The immunoSEQ assay was version 4, run in survey mode. Sequencing was performed with immunoSEQ multiplex PCR; in TCRdb, only in-frame clones are kept and a portion is missing. This table has over 10,000 clones, around 66% appearing once. An overlapping HIV-1 Gag peptide pool stimulated these cells at 0.75 to 1 ug/peptide/mL. Sorting selected CD4+ T cells upregulating both CD40 ligand and CD69. These receptors are not linked to any known antigen. Sequenced material: CD4+ T cells sorted from PBMCs after roughly 18-hour stimulation, taken from a patient who received antiretroviral therapy. The receptors here all came from an adult man with HIV who was CMV-seropositive.

This rearrangement joins TRBV7-2 to TRBJ2-3; D not certain. The CDR3 is 14 residues long. Per the germline V gene, CDR1 is SGHTA and CDR2 is FQGNSA. Between the trimmed V and J ends, which lost 5 bases and 0 bases, there was a span of 9 bases. This CDR3 reads CASSRIFSTDTQYF. CDR3 in DNA: TGTGCCAGCAGCCGCATCTTTAGCACAGATACGCAGTATTTT.

V usage is TRBV20-1 and J usage is TRBJ2-1; unclear D gene. The germline V gene encodes CDR1 DFQATT and CDR2 SNEGSKA (reference sequence). The CDR3 has 11 amino acids. V was clipped by 7 bases and J by 3 bases, with 7 bases between them. The CDR3 DNA reads TGCAGTGGGGCGAGCTACAATGAGCAGTTCTTC. It translates to CSGASYNEQFF.

The chain uses TRBV28 and TRBJ2-2; D may correspond to TRBD1 or TRBD2 (5 bases each). V was shortened by 5 bases and J by 11 bases, with 9 bases between the two germline ends. Germline V gene lookup returns CDR1 MDHEN and CDR2 SYDVKM. This CDR3 comprises 11 residues. The CDR3 DNA is TGTGCCAGCAGTGGGACCAGAGAGCTGTTTTTT. Residues: CASSGTRELFF.

This clone was found once. V usage is TRBV12-3 or TRBV12-4 and J usage is TRBJ1-2; D gene uncertain. Trimming pared 0 bases from V and 8 bases from J, leaving 4 bases between. The CDR3 extends over 11 amino acids. DNA of the CDR3: TGTGCCAGCAGTTTAGCGGGGGGCTACACCTTC. Protein sequence: CASSLAGGYTF.

This clone appeared a single time. V is TRBV28 and J is TRBJ1-3; no definite D call. The length of the CDR3 is 13 residues. The V end was cut by 2 bases, the J end by 4 bases, with 6 bases between. Per germline, CDR1 MDHEN and CDR2 SYDVKM. CDR3 sequence reads: CASSLPPGNTIYF. CDR3 bases: TGTGCCAGCAGTTTACCACCCGGAAACACCATATATTTT.

The V call is TRBV7-2, the J call TRBJ2-4; D uncertain. V gave up 2 bases and J gave up 15 bases, with 17 bases separating them. The CDR3 extends over 13 amino acids. Germline V gene data show CDR1 as SGHTA and CDR2 as FQGNSA. CDR3 region: CASSLRSAQSPYF. The CDR3 coding sequence is TGTGCCAGCAGCTTACGATCTGCTCAATCCCCGTACTTC.

This chain links TRBV9 with TRBJ2-5, with 8 bases fitting TRBD2. After removal of 4 bases from V and 3 bases from J, the junction contained 5 bases not matched to a gene. From germline, CDR1 is SGDLS and CDR2 YYNGEE. This CDR3 region has 14 residues. The CDR3 coding sequence is TGTGCCAGCAGCCCAAGTAGCGGGAAAGAGACCCAGTACTTC. This sequence encodes CASSPSSGKETQYF. The variable domain in full, completed from reference TRBV9 and TRBJ2-5, reads DSGVTQTPKHLITATGQRVTLRCSPRSGDLSVYWYQQSLDQGLQFLIQYYNGEERAKGNILERFSAQQFPDLHSELNLSSLELGDSALYFCASSPSSGKETQYFGPGTRLLVL.

V and J are TRBV10-3 and TRBJ2-5; TRBD2 is a possible D gene (5 bases). V was trimmed by 6 bases and J by 4 bases, leaving 9 bases between them. Looked up from germline, CDR1 is ENHRY and CDR2 is SYGVKD. The CDR3 totals 12 residues. CDR3 nucleotides: TGTGCCATCAGCCTCGGAGGAGAGACCCAGTACTTC. Protein sequence: CAISLGGETQYF.

As concerns this clone: The same CDR3 arises from other DNA sequences in this sample as well. The chain combines TRBV3-1 (or the pseudogene TRBV3-2) with TRBJ1-6; no definite D call. Trimming took 1 base from V and 6 from J, leaving 1 base between them. Germline V gene data show CDR1 as LGHDT and CDR2 as YNNKEL (reference sequence). The CDR3 consists of 12 residues. CDR3 sequence: CASSQANSPLHF. CDR3 bases: TGTGCCAGCAGCCAAGCTAATTCACCCCTCCACTTT.

This clone is judged medium-sized. The chain employs TRBV7-9 and TRBJ1-4; TRBD1 agrees at 7 bases. Per the germline V gene, CDR1 is SEHNR and CDR2 is FQNEAQ (reference sequence). This CDR3 contains 16 residues. Trimming at V came to 5 bases and at J to 0 bases, leaving 6 bases not matched to a gene. The CDR3 nucleotides read TGTGCCAGCAGCCCTACAGGGGTTGCAACTAATGAAAAACTGTTTTTT. Its translation is CASSPTGVATNEKLFF. Full variable domain (rest looked up from reference TRBV7-9 and TRBJ1-4): DTGVSQNPRHKITKRGQNVTFRCDPISEHNRLYWYRQTLGQGPEFLTYFQNEAQLEKSRLLSDRFSAERPKGSFSTLEIQRTEQGDSAMYLCASSPTGVATNEKLFFGSGTQLSVL.

The chain is built from TRBV29-1 and TRBJ1-3; D gene unclear. V lost 0 bases and J 13 bases, leaving 10 bases between the germline ends. CDR1 and CDR2 from the germline V gene are SQVTM and ANQGSEA. This CDR3 has 11 residues. Written as DNA, the CDR3 is TGCAGCGTTGAAGATTTGACGTTGATATATTTT. Translation gives CSVEDLTLIYF.